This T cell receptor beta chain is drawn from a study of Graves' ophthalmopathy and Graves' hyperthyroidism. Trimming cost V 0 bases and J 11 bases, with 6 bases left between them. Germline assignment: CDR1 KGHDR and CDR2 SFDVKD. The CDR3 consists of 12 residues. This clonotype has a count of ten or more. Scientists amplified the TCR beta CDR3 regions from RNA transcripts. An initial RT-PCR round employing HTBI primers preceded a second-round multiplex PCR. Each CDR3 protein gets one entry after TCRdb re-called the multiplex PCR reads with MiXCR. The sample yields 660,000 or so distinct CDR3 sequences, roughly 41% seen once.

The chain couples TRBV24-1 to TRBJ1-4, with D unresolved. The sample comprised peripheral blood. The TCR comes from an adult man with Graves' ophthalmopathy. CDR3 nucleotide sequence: TGTGCCACCAGTGATTTGATGAGGAAACTGTTTTTT. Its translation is CATSDLMRKLFF.